The T cell receptor (beta chain) described here comes from a study of CD8 T cells in ankylosing spondylitis. TCRdb reprocessed the 5' RACE reads via MiXCR and lists one record per CDR3 protein. The data hold around 300,000 distinct CDR3 sequences, with about 14% observed a single time. Trimming took 4 bases from V and 5 from J; bases not matched to a gene: 7. This CDR3 region has 14 residues. Overall study results and limits: Typical of ankylosing spondylitis blood, it appeared, was a TCR beta motif of fewer than ten highly homologous variants.

This clonotype occurred many times. What it recognizes is unknown. The receptor's source is a male donor with ankylosing spondylitis or in good health (not recorded which). The chain employs TRBV12-3 or TRBV12-4 and TRBJ1-2, with 7 positions matching TRBD1. Sequenced input: blood, either unsorted or a sorted T cell fraction (not recorded which). CDR3 nucleotides: TGTGCCAGCAGTTGGGCGGGCAGGGGGTATGGCTACACCTTC. The encoded protein is CASSWAGRGYGYTF.